These 29 T cell receptor beta chains came from one sample sequenced in a study of blood T cell repertoires in COVID-19. The method was immunoSEQ multiplex PCR; TCRdb's version includes in-frame clones alone and lacks a portion of them. The repertoire holds around 62,000 clones, with just over 85% as singletons. Material: peripheral blood. All receptors come from an older woman with COVID-19, enrolled during active disease.

V usage is TRBV2 and J usage is TRBJ1-1; tentative D call: TRBD1 (6 bases). The CDR3 sequence is 15 residues long. Between the trimmed V and J ends, which lost 6 bases and 1 base, there was a span of 15 bases. Germline assignment: CDR1 SNHLY and CDR2 FYNNEI. The CDR3 sequence: CASRDKTGANTEAFF. The CDR3 bases are TGTGCCAGCAGAGATAAGACAGGAGCGAACACTGAAGCTTTCTTT.

This clone was counted a single time. The CDR3: CASSPRIGALNRYGYTF. Written as DNA, the CDR3 is TGTGCCAGCAGTCCCCGGATAGGGGCGTTGAATAGGTATGGCTACACCTTC. The chain carries TRBV3-1 (or the pseudogene TRBV3-2) and TRBJ1-2, with D tentatively TRBD1 (5 bases). The CDR3 loop spans 17 amino acids. Germline CDR1 LGHDT, CDR2 YNNKEL (reference sequence). Trimming took off 6 bases at V and 5 bases at J, with 25 bases between the two ends.

This chain links TRBV4-3 with TRBJ2-7, with 7 nucleotides matching TRBD1. V trimming: 4 bases; J trimming: 2 bases; junction bases outside the gene matches: 2. The CDR3 runs to 13 residues. Germline-derived CDR1 and CDR2 are LGHNA and YSLEER. CDR3 loop: CASSPDRAYEQYF. The CDR3, as DNA: TGCGCCAGCAGCCCAGACAGGGCCTACGAGCAGTACTTC.

V and J are TRBV7-9 and TRBJ2-1; 8 bases are shared with TRBD2. Germline CDR1 SEHNR, CDR2 FQNEAQ (reference sequence). The CDR3 runs 15 residues. Trimming cost V 1 base and J 10 bases; bases outside gene matches: 9. The CDR3 sequence: CASSLEVAGGSEQFF. CDR3 in DNA: TGTGCCAGCAGCTTAGAAGTGGCGGGAGGAAGCGAGCAGTTCTTC.

The chain employs TRBV7-9 and TRBJ1-4; unclear D gene. Germline V gene sequence: CDR1 SEHNR, CDR2 FQNEAQ (reference sequence). The CDR3 is 16 amino acids. V lost 1 base, J lost 5 bases, and 14 bases lay in between. The CDR3 DNA reads TGTGCCAGCAGCTTAGTGGCGGGAGGATCGAATGAAAAACTGTTTTTT. It encodes CASSLVAGGSNEKLFF.

The chain carries TRBV30 and TRBJ1-4; D remains unclear. The germline V and J ends were trimmed by 8 bases and 4 bases, with 14 bases remaining between them. In germline, CDR1 is GTSNPN, CDR2 SVGIG (reference sequence). This CDR3 comprises 13 residues. This CDR3 reads CARSGGFNEKLFF. The CDR3 DNA reads TGTGCCCGCTCCGGCGGGTTTAATGAAAAACTGTTTTTT.

The chain links TRBV11-3 to TRBJ2-7; 7 bases line up with TRBD1. The junction had 4 bases not matched to a gene; V was cut back by 7 bases and J by 1 base. This CDR3 contains 13 residues. Germline V CDR1 and CDR2: SGHNT, YENEEA. CDR3 sequence (DNA): TGTGCCAGCACCAACAGGGGATCCTACGAGCAGTACTTC. Protein product: CASTNRGSYEQYF.

The chain uses TRBV5-1 and TRBJ2-1; 7 nucleotides match TRBD2. J gave up 6 bases and V 4 bases, and 16 bases lay outside the gene matches. Germline lookup yields CDR1 SGHRS and CDR2 YFSETQ. The CDR3 runs 17 residues. For the CDR3, the DNA is TGCGCCAGCAGCCCGGGTCTGGGAGGGCTATACAGCAATGAGCAGTTCTTC. This encodes CASSPGLGGLYSNEQFF.

The chain links TRBV27 to TRBJ2-7; possible D gene TRBD2, 6 bases. The V end lost 3 bases, the J end lost 5 bases, and 17 bases lay between the germline ends. CDR1 MNHEY and CDR2 SMNVEV come from the germline V gene (reference sequence). The CDR3 sequence is 15 residues long. DNA for the CDR3: TGTGCCAGCAGTTTCGCTAGCGCTACCCCAGACGAGCAGTACTTC. Translated, it gives CASSFASATPDEQYF.

The gene calls are TRBV7-2 and TRBJ2-2; D is ambiguous. The CDR3 contains 15 residues. V was pared by 5 bases and J by 0 bases, with 10 bases between. From germline, CDR1 is SGHTA and CDR2 FQGNSA. Here the CDR3 DNA reads TGTGCCAGCAGCCGCGGTGCTACGAACACCGGGGAGCTGTTTTTT. Protein sequence: CASSRGATNTGELFF.

The gene calls are TRBV18 and TRBJ2-7; weak D call: TRBD1 (6 bases). The V end lost 4 bases, the J end lost 0 bases, and 13 bases lay between the germline ends. The CDR3 runs 15 residues. Germline V CDR1 and CDR2: KGHSH, LQKENI. CDR3 DNA sequence: TGTGCCAGCTCACGACGGACAGCTGACTCCTACGAGCAGTACTTC. Translated, it gives CASSRRTADSYEQYF.

This chain connects TRBV4-2 to TRBJ1-6; TRBD1 agrees at 9 bases. This CDR3 is built from 19 residues. Looked up from germline, CDR1 is LGHNA and CDR2 is YNFKEQ. V shed 0 bases and J 4 bases; nucleotides not matched to a gene: 10. CDR3 DNA sequence: TGTGCCAGCAGCCAAGATGTCCTAACAGGGGGCTATTATAATTCACCCCTCCACTTT. It encodes CASSQDVLTGGYYNSPLHF.

In this sample, this clone turned up once. The chain couples TRBV3-1 (or the pseudogene TRBV3-2) to TRBJ2-2, with TRBD2 matching over 13 bases. The V gene end was trimmed by 5 bases and the J gene end by 4 bases; junction bases not matched to a gene: 4. The V gene's germline CDR1 is LGHDT and CDR2 YNNKEL (reference sequence). The CDR3 consists of 16 residues. CDR3 sequence (DNA): TGTGCCAGCAGCGAGGGACTAGCGGGGTTCACCGGGGAGCTGTTTTTT. Its protein product is CASSEGLAGFTGELFF.

This chain links TRBV9 with TRBJ2-3, with TRBD2 as a possible D gene (5 bases). Looked up from germline, CDR1 is SGDLS and CDR2 is YYNGEE. The germline V and J ends were trimmed by 4 bases and 5 bases, with 14 bases remaining between them. The CDR3 is 14 residues long. The CDR3 reads CASSFRGDLDTQYF. The DNA for the CDR3 is TGTGCCAGCAGCTTTCGGGGAGACTTAGATACGCAGTATTTT.

The V call is TRBV19, the J call TRBJ1-5, with D unresolved. Deletions cut 4 bases from V and 0 bases from J, with 13 bases between. This CDR3 comprises 16 residues. The germline V gene encodes CDR1 LNHDA and CDR2 SQIVND (reference sequence). The CDR3 loop reads CASSRTHGYSNQPQHF. CDR3 coding DNA: TGTGCCAGTAGTAGAACACACGGGTATAGCAATCAGCCCCAGCATTTT.

This clone appeared once. V is TRBV7-9 and J is TRBJ1-3; unclear D gene. This CDR3 region has 12 residues. CDR1 is SEHNR, CDR2 FQNEAQ, per germline (reference sequence). Trimming removed 1 base from V and 7 bases from J, with 5 bases in between. CDR3 amino acids: CASSLVGNTIYF. CDR3 coding DNA: TGTGCCAGCAGCTTAGTTGGCAACACCATATATTTT.

The chain combines TRBV27 with TRBJ2-1, with 7 bases fitting TRBD1. Germline lookup yields CDR1 MNHEY and CDR2 SMNVEV (reference sequence). This CDR3 region has 16 residues. V lost 5 bases and J lost 6; bases outside the gene matches: 13. The DNA of the CDR3 is TGTGCCAGCAGTCCCGGAACCAGACAGGGTTTCAATGAGCAGTTCTTC. Amino acid sequence: CASSPGTRQGFNEQFF.

This clone was seen only once. This chain uses TRBV3-1 (or the pseudogene TRBV3-2) with TRBJ2-2, with a tentative D call TRBD1 (5 bases). From germline, CDR1 is LGHDT and CDR2 YNNKEL (reference sequence). The ends were cut back, 2 bases at V and 5 bases at J, with 6 bases in the middle. The length of the CDR3 is 13 residues. Written as DNA, the CDR3 is TGTGCCAGCAGCCAAAGGGGAACCGGGGAGCTGTTTTTT. Protein product: CASSQRGTGELFF.

J is TRBJ2-1 and V is TRBV6-5, with a weak D call TRBD2 (6 bases). V was clipped by 7 bases and J by 4 bases, with 11 bases between them. Germline CDR1 reads MNHEY; CDR2 reads SVGAGI. This CDR3 spans 13 amino acids. Written as DNA, the CDR3 is TGTGCCAGCAAGGGCGGGGCTTACAATGAGCAGTTCTTC. Its protein is CASKGGAYNEQFF.

V is TRBV7-9 and J is TRBJ1-4, with a weak D call TRBD1 (6 bases). Germline CDR1 reads SEHNR; CDR2 reads FQNEAQ (reference sequence). Trimming removed 3 bases from V and 8 bases from J, with 16 bases in between. The CDR3 loop spans 15 amino acids. Here the CDR3 reads CASSFGRGAREKLFF. The CDR3 DNA reads as TGTGCCAGCAGCTTTGGTCGGGGGGCGCGGGAAAAACTGTTTTTT.

The rearrangement uses TRBV9 and TRBJ2-2, with TRBD1 matching over 7 bases. Germline CDR1 is SGDLS and CDR2 is YYNGEE. V dropped 5 bases and J dropped 7; count of bases not matched to a gene: 11. There are 15 residues in the CDR3. CDR3 region: CASSPPTGRSGELFF. The CDR3 DNA sequence: TGTGCCAGCAGTCCCCCGACAGGGCGAAGCGGGGAGCTGTTTTTT.

The chain is built from TRBV7-2 and TRBJ2-3; the D gene is possibly TRBD2 (6 bases). Trimming took 0 bases from V and 6 from J, leaving 19 bases between them. Looked up from germline, CDR1 is SGHTA and CDR2 is FQGNSA. This CDR3 comprises 17 residues. The CDR3, as DNA: TGTGCCAGCAGCTTAGCTTCCGTGACTAGTTCAACGGATACGCAGTATTTT. It specifies CASSLASVTSSTDTQYF.

The chain joins TRBV3-1 (or the pseudogene TRBV3-2) to TRBJ1-2; D is undetermined. This CDR3 has 12 amino acids. The germline CDR1 and CDR2 sequences are LGHDT and YNNKEL (reference sequence). The V end was cut by 5 bases, the J end by 4 bases, with 8 bases between. The CDR3 is CASSTQSYGYTF. The CDR3 region has the DNA TGTGCCAGCAGCACTCAATCCTATGGCTACACCTTC.

The chain has TRBV7-9 and TRBJ2-1, with 7 bases aligning to TRBD1. There are 14 residues in the CDR3. With 5 bases clipped from V and 6 bases from J, the junction kept 7 bases outside the gene matches. CDR1 and CDR2 from the germline V gene are SEHNR and FQNEAQ (reference sequence). Here the CDR3 DNA reads TGTGCCAGCAGCCATAAATACAGGGGCAATGAGCAGTTCTTC. It translates to CASSHKYRGNEQFF.

This sequence joins TRBV18 and TRBJ2-5; no clear D gene. Trimming removed 10 bases from V and 7 bases from J, with 16 bases in between. Germline loops: CDR1 KGHSH, CDR2 LQKENI. CDR3 size: 12 residues. The CDR3 coding sequence is TGTGCCAACATGGGCAGCCCCGGGACCCAGTACTTC. It translates to CANMGSPGTQYF. The variable domain in full, completed from reference TRBV18 and TRBJ2-5, reads NAGVMQNPRHLVRRRGQEARLRCSPMKGHSHVYWYRQLPEEGLKFMVYLQKENIIDESGMPKERFSAEFPKEGPSILRIQQVVRGDSAAYFCANMGSPGTQYFGPGTRLLVL.

The chain joins TRBV5-1 to TRBJ1-5, with D perhaps TRBD1 (6 bases). In germline, CDR1 is SGHRS, CDR2 YFSETQ. The CDR3 is 14 amino acids. V was shortened by 4 bases and J by 8 bases, with 16 bases between the two germline ends. CDR3 region: CASSQGHAGEPQHF. CDR3 coding DNA: TGCGCCAGCAGCCAGGGACACGCTGGGGAGCCCCAGCATTTT.

The rearrangement joins TRBV3-1 (or the pseudogene TRBV3-2) to TRBJ1-5; D is unclear. CDR3 length: 13 amino acids. Germline assignment: CDR1 LGHDT and CDR2 YNNKEL (reference sequence). V was shortened by 2 bases and J by 5 bases, with 7 bases between the two germline ends. Written as DNA, the CDR3 is TGTGCCAGCAGCCAAAGAGGGTATCAGCCCCAGCATTTT. Encoded protein: CASSQRGYQPQHF.

The V and J genes are TRBV11-3 and TRBJ2-5; weak D call: TRBD2 (7 bases). V was trimmed by 4 bases and J by 5 bases, leaving 17 bases between them. The length of the CDR3 is 15 residues. The germline V gene encodes CDR1 SGHNT and CDR2 YENEEA. CDR3 coding DNA: TGTGCCAGCAGCTCGCGGGGGCAGGGAGGGGAGACCCAGTACTTC. Translation gives CASSSRGQGGETQYF.

The rearrangement uses TRBV4-1 and TRBJ2-5; 12 bases fit TRBD2. The germline gives CDR1 MGHRA, CDR2 YSYEKL. Trimming took 4 bases from V and 4 from J; bases not matched to a gene: 10. The CDR3 is made up of 17 amino acids. CDR3 region: CASSPILGLAGRETQYF. The CDR3, as DNA: TGCGCCAGCAGCCCCATCTTAGGACTAGCGGGGAGAGAGACCCAGTACTTC.